The 28 T cell receptor beta chains listed next were all sequenced from one sample in a study of T cell responses to AZD1222 COVID-19 vaccine. The repertoire was sequenced with immunoSEQ multiplex PCR; TCRdb's copy has only in-frame clones and lacks some. The sample includes tens of thousands of clones, roughly 88% of them seen just once. This sample comprised peripheral blood, obtained 28 days after the second AZD1222 dose. These TCRs come from an adult who received the AZD1222 COVID-19 vaccine.

The chain employs TRBV7-8 and TRBJ1-2; the D gene is possibly TRBD1 (5 bases). V was cut by 0 bases and J by 3 bases, with 5 bases left in between. CDR3 length equals 13 residues. Germline V gene lookup returns CDR1 SGHVS and CDR2 FQNEAQ. For the CDR3, the DNA is TGTGCCAGCAGCTTAGCAGGGGACTATGGCTACACCTTC. Protein: CASSLAGDYGYTF.

As DNA, the CDR3 is TGTGCCAGCAGTTTTAATAAGAACACTGAAGCTTTCTTT. This sequence encodes CASSFNKNTEAFF. The rearrangement links TRBV27 to TRBJ1-1; D is undetermined. V lost 3 bases, J lost 1 base, and 6 bases lay in between. This CDR3 spans 13 amino acids. In germline, CDR1 is MNHEY, CDR2 SMNVEV (reference sequence).

The rearrangement joins TRBV12-5 to TRBJ1-5, with D hard to call. This CDR3 region has 13 residues. CDR1 and CDR2 (germline): LGHNT, FRNRAP. V dropped 2 bases and J dropped 4 bases, with 6 bases sitting between them. The chain's CDR3 is CASGLSTNQPQHF. The CDR3, as DNA: TGTGCTAGTGGTTTGTCAACGAATCAGCCCCAGCATTTT.

Here the CDR3 DNA reads TGTGCCAGCAGCTTACTAGCGGGGGGTTCCAATGAGCAGTTCTTC. Encoded protein: CASSLLAGGSNEQFF. V gene TRBV7-9 combines with J gene TRBJ2-1; 11 nucleotides line up with TRBD2. With 2 bases clipped from V and 6 bases from J, the junction kept 3 bases outside the gene matches. Germline loops: CDR1 SEHNR, CDR2 FQNEAQ (reference sequence). This CDR3 has 15 residues.

The rearrangement uses TRBV3-1 (or the pseudogene TRBV3-2) and TRBJ1-1; D is possibly TRBD1 (6 bases). The CDR3 covers 14 residues. The V and J ends lost 6 bases and 1 base respectively, with 12 bases between them. The germline V gene encodes CDR1 LGHDT and CDR2 YNNKEL (reference sequence). CDR3 sequence reads: CASSLDRPNTEAFF. The CDR3 DNA is TGTGCCAGCAGTCTAGACAGGCCGAACACTGAAGCTTTCTTT.

Concerning this clone itself: At the DNA level, this CDR3 is encoded by other sequences in the same sample as well. The chain couples TRBV9 to TRBJ2-1; tentatively, D is TRBD1 or TRBD2 (5 bases each). Germline CDR1 reads SGDLS; CDR2 reads YYNGEE. There are 15 residues in the CDR3. Trimming took 0 bases from V and 0 from J, leaving 7 bases between them. The CDR3 protein is CASSVAGPSYNEQFF. The DNA for the CDR3 is TGTGCCAGCAGCGTAGCGGGGCCCTCCTACAATGAGCAGTTCTTC.

The rearrangement uses TRBV9 and TRBJ1-1; maybe TRBD1 (5 bases). The germline V gene encodes CDR1 SGDLS and CDR2 YYNGEE. V was clipped by 2 bases and J by 7 bases, with 9 bases between them. The CDR3 is 12 amino acids. CDR3: CASSVEGREAFF. The DNA of the CDR3 is TGTGCCAGCAGCGTCGAGGGGCGTGAAGCTTTCTTT.

The chain employs TRBV18 and TRBJ2-5; 11 nucleotides agree with TRBD2. The CDR3 totals 15 residues. The germline V gene has CDR1 KGHSH and CDR2 LQKENI. Germline trimming cut 6 bases from V and 1 base from J; bases unmatched to any gene: 4. This CDR3 is CASSRTSGRQETQYF. DNA for the CDR3: TGTGCCAGCTCGCGGACTAGCGGGCGCCAAGAGACCCAGTACTTC. Using reference TRBV18 and TRBJ2-5 for the parts outside the CDR3, the full variable domain is NAGVMQNPRHLVRRRGQEARLRCSPMKGHSHVYWYRQLPEEGLKFMVYLQKENIIDESGMPKERFSAEFPKEGPSILRIQQVVRGDSAAYFCASSRTSGRQETQYFGPGTRLLVL.

This chain joins TRBV4-3 and TRBJ1-1, with D perhaps matching TRBD1 (6 bases). V gave up 0 bases and J gave up 11 bases, with 13 bases separating them. CDR1 and CDR2 (germline): LGHNA, YSLEER. The CDR3 is made up of 13 amino acids. CDR3 sequence (DNA): TGCGCCAGCAGCCAAGATCCCAGGGGAGACGCTTTCTTT. Its protein is CASSQDPRGDAFF.

The chain employs TRBV11-3 and TRBJ2-7; D unresolved. This CDR3 is 14 amino acids long. Germline V gene sequence: CDR1 SGHNT, CDR2 YENEEA. V was shortened by 5 bases and J by 1 base, with 12 bases between the two germline ends. The CDR3 DNA is TGTGCCAGCAGCCTCTCGGACGGATCCTACGAGCAGTACTTC. Protein product: CASSLSDGSYEQYF.

This chain connects TRBV7-8 to TRBJ1-1; D is undetermined. Germline CDR1 is SGHVS and CDR2 is FQNEAQ. CDR3 size: 12 residues. V was cut by 4 bases and J by 6 bases, with 9 bases left in between. Written as DNA, the CDR3 is TGTGCCAGCAGCTCCGGAGGGCCTGAAGCTTTCTTT. As protein: CASSSGGPEAFF.

The rearrangement links TRBV27 to TRBJ1-1; no definite D call. The CDR3 extends over 14 amino acids. The germline V gene encodes CDR1 MNHEY and CDR2 SMNVEV (reference sequence). The V end was cut by 6 bases, the J end by 5 bases, with 16 bases between. For the CDR3, the DNA is TGTGCCAGCAGAATTGGTCAGCGTGGAACTGAAGCTTTCTTT. It codes for CASRIGQRGTEAFF.

This chain uses TRBV2 with TRBJ2-1; a possible D gene is TRBD2 (6 bases). CDR1 is SNHLY and CDR2 is FYNNEI in the germline V gene. Between the trimmed V and J ends, which lost 1 base and 15 bases, there was a span of 19 bases. The CDR3 totals 14 residues. The CDR3 DNA sequence: TGTGCCAGCAGTGAAGGGAGGGGAGCGGGCCAGTGGTTCTTC. Its protein product is CASSEGRGAGQWFF.

V usage is TRBV7-9 and J usage is TRBJ2-2; 12 bases map to TRBD2. J was trimmed by 8 bases and V by 5 bases; bases with no gene match: 9. This CDR3 comprises 16 residues. The germline gives CDR1 SEHNR, CDR2 FQNEAQ (reference sequence). The CDR3 is CASSPMTSGGAGELFF. The CDR3 DNA reads as TGTGCCAGCAGCCCGATGACTAGCGGGGGTGCGGGGGAGCTGTTTTTT.

This clone was seen a single time. The V call is TRBV11-3, the J call TRBJ1-2; TRBD1 agrees at 8 bases. Trimming removed 5 bases from V and 2 bases from J; junction bases left unmatched: 7. Germline values: CDR1 SGHNT, CDR2 YENEEA. This CDR3 is 15 amino acids long. The CDR3 bases are TGTGCCAGCAGCAAGCCGGGACAGGCCAACTATGGCTACACCTTC. As protein: CASSKPGQANYGYTF.

Worth noting for this clone: This same CDR3 is encoded by further DNA sequences in the sample. The chain has TRBV7-2 and TRBJ2-3; D unresolved. Germline V lookup: CDR1 SGHTA, CDR2 FQGNSA. The CDR3 spans 11 residues. Trimming took off 1 base at V and 6 bases at J, with 2 bases between the two ends. CDR3 residues: CASSLVDTQYF. Written as DNA, the CDR3 is TGTGCCAGCAGCTTAGTGGATACGCAGTATTTT.

This clone is deemed medium-sized. The V gene is TRBV6-2 or TRBV6-3, the J gene TRBJ2-3; D is possibly TRBD2 (5 bases). The CDR3 covers 15 residues. The germline V and J ends were trimmed by 4 bases and 0 bases, with 11 bases remaining between them. Germline CDR1 and CDR2: MNHEY and SVGEGT. The CDR3 protein is CASSSPTSSTDTQYF. The CDR3 DNA is TGTGCCAGCAGTTCGCCCACTAGTAGCACAGATACGCAGTATTTT.

The rearrangement uses TRBV5-4 and TRBJ2-7; 8 bases are a match to TRBD2. The CDR3 consists of 14 residues. Germline loops: CDR1 SGHNT, CDR2 YYREEE (reference sequence). Trimming removed 7 bases from V and 2 bases from J; junction bases left unmatched: 8. For the CDR3, the DNA is TGTGCCAGCTCCATTGGCGGGAGGACCTACGAGCAGTACTTC. Protein product: CASSIGGRTYEQYF.

This clone was counted a single time. The chain links TRBV28 to TRBJ2-2; D is perhaps TRBD1 (5 bases). The ends were cut back, 6 bases at V and 5 bases at J, with 13 bases in the middle. Germline assignment: CDR1 MDHEN and CDR2 SYDVKM. The CDR3 is made up of 14 amino acids. CDR3 in amino acids: CASSPGQLTGELFF. The CDR3 bases are TGTGCCAGCAGCCCTGGACAACTTACCGGGGAGCTGTTTTTT.

The chain joins TRBV7-6 to TRBJ2-5; 12 positions agree with TRBD1. The CDR3 is 15 amino acids. Trimming took 5 bases from V and 5 from J; bases not matched to a gene: 6. Germline lookup yields CDR1 SGHVS and CDR2 FNYEAQ. CDR3 nucleotides: TGTGCCAGCAGCACGGGACAGGGGGCCGGTGAGACCCAGTACTTC. Its translation: CASSTGQGAGETQYF.

This sequence joins TRBV11-3 and TRBJ1-1; unclear D gene. Trimming removed 2 bases at V and 1 base at J, with 11 bases between. This CDR3 comprises 15 residues. Germline values: CDR1 SGHNT, CDR2 YENEEA. CDR3 sequence: CASSLLSRTNTEAFF. CDR3 DNA sequence: TGTGCCAGCAGCTTACTCTCTAGAACGAACACTGAAGCTTTCTTT.

This rearrangement joins TRBV7-2 to TRBJ2-6, with 13 bases matching TRBD2. Germline V CDR1 and CDR2: SGHTA, FQGNSA. The CDR3 contains 18 residues. The junction had 2 bases not matched to a gene; V was cut back by 1 base and J by 2 bases. The chain's CDR3 is CASSLGLAGGTGANVLTF. The CDR3 DNA reads as TGTGCCAGCAGCTTAGGACTAGCGGGAGGAACTGGGGCCAACGTCCTGACTTTC.

The genes are TRBV7-3 and TRBJ2-3; D unresolved. V dropped 5 bases and J dropped 0 bases, with 9 bases sitting between them. The CDR3 extends over 14 amino acids. Germline V gene sequence: CDR1 SGHTA, CDR2 FQGTGA. The CDR3, as DNA: TGTGCCAGCAGCCCCTATGGAAGCACAGATACGCAGTATTTT. The encoded protein is CASSPYGSTDTQYF.

The chain uses TRBV2 and TRBJ2-3; 9 bases match TRBD1. Germline V gene lookup returns CDR1 SNHLY and CDR2 FYNNEI. The CDR3 consists of 15 residues. V gave up 4 bases and J gave up 1 base; unmatched junction bases: 3. The CDR3 DNA follows: TGTGCCAGCAGTGGGTGGACAGGGGGCACAGATACGCAGTATTTT. Protein product: CASSGWTGGTDTQYF.

The rearrangement uses TRBV29-1 and TRBJ2-5; 9 bases agree with TRBD1. V lost 8 bases, J lost 4 bases, and 8 bases stayed unmatched. Germline values: CDR1 SQVTM, CDR2 ANQGSEA. CDR3 length: 13 amino acids. CDR3: CSLRRGQGETQYF. The CDR3 DNA is TGCAGCCTCCGTCGGGGACAGGGAGAGACCCAGTACTTC.

The chain uses TRBV11-3 and TRBJ2-5; D gene unclear. This CDR3 spans 16 amino acids. The V end lost 3 bases, the J end lost 5 bases, and 19 bases lay between the germline ends. Germline lookup yields CDR1 SGHNT and CDR2 YENEEA. CDR3 in DNA: TGTGCCAGCAGCTTCGGTTCCACGTCGGGTAGGGAGACCCAGTACTTC. This encodes CASSFGSTSGRETQYF.

J is TRBJ1-6 and V is TRBV6-5; TRBD1 is a possible D gene (5 bases). Germline V gene sequence: CDR1 MNHEY, CDR2 SVGAGI. The CDR3 has 16 amino acids. The V and J ends lost 2 bases and 9 bases respectively, with 17 bases between them. CDR3 bases: TGTGCCAGCAGTTACAAGGCGACGGCAGGGACTTCACCCCTCCACTTT. Translation gives CASSYKATAGTSPLHF.

This clone is medium-sized. V gene TRBV18 combines with J gene TRBJ2-2, with 8 bases lining up with TRBD1. The CDR3 length is 14 residues. Germline V CDR1 and CDR2: KGHSH, LQKENI. J lost 1 base, V lost 5 bases, and 0 bases had no gene match. DNA for the CDR3: TGTGCCAGCTCAGGGACAGGGAACACCGGGGAGCTGTTTTTT. This translates into CASSGTGNTGELFF.